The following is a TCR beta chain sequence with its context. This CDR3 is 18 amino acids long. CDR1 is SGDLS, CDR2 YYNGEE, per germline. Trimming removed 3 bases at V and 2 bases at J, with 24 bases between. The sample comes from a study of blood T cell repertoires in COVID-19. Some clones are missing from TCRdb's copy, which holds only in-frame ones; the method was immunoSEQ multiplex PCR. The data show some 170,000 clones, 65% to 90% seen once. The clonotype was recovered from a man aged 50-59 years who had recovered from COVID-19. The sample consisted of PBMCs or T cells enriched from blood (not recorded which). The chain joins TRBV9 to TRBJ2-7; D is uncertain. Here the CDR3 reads CASSGGDGDSSLAYEQYF. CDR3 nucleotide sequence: TGTGCCAGCAGCGGAGGCGACGGTGACTCGAGTCTAGCCTACGAGCAGTACTTC.